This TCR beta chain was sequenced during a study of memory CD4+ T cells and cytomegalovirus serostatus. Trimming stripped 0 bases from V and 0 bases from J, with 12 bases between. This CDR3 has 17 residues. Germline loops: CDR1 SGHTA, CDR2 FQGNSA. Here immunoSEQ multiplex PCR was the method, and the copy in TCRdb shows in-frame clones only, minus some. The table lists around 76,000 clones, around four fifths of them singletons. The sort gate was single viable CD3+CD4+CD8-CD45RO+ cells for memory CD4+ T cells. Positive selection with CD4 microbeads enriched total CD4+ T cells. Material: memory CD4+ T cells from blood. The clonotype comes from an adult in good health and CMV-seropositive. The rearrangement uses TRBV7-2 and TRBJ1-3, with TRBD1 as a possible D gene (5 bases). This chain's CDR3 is CASSLAIQGSSGNTIYF. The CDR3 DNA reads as TGTGCCAGCAGCTTAGCTATCCAGGGTAGCTCTGGAAACACCATATATTTT.